The sequence of this T cell receptor (beta chain) was determined in a study of PD-1 blockade in classical Hodgkin lymphoma. The V gene's germline CDR1 is SNHLY and CDR2 FYNNEI. Trimming stripped 1 base from V and 2 bases from J, with 11 bases between. There are 15 residues in the CDR3. Time point here: cycle 4 day 1 (C4D1), after around six weeks of nivolumab. Every patient relapsed after autologous stem cell transplantation, and brentuximab vedotin exposure varied. Progressive disease, partial response or complete response was each patient's best response. This table comes from immunoSEQ multiplex PCR, and its TCRdb copy is limited to in-frame clones, with some not included. The sample shows some 110,000 clones, roughly nine tenths of them seen only once.

The sequence was obtained from a human donor with classical Hodgkin lymphoma. The sequenced sample was peripheral blood mononuclear cells (PBMCs), obtained before the fourth cycle of nivolumab. V usage is TRBV2 and J usage is TRBJ2-5; D may correspond to TRBD1 or TRBD2 (5 bases each). The chain's CDR3 is CASSEEGRLQETQYF. The CDR3 DNA reads TGTGCCAGCAGTGAAGAGGGACGGTTACAAGAGACCCAGTACTTC.